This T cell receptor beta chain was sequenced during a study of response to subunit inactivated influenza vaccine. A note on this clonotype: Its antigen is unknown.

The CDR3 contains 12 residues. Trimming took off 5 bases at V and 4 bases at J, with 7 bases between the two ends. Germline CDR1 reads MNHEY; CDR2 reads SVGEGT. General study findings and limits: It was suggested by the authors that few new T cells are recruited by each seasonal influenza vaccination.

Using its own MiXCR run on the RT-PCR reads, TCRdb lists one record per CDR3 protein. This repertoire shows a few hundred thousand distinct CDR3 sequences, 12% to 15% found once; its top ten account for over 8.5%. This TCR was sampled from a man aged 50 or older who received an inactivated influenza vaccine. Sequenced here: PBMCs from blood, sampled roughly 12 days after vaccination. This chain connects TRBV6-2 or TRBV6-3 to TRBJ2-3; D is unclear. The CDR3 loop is CASSVHPDTQYF. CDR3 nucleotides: TGTGCCAGCAGTGTCCATCCAGATACGCAGTATTTT.